These 6 T cell receptor beta chains were all obtained from the same sample, sequenced in a study of CD8 T cells in ankylosing spondylitis. TCRdb used MiXCR to reprocess the 5' RACE reads, holding one entry per CDR3 protein. The table records 200,000 to 250,000 distinct CDR3 sequences, about 10% of them present only once. Input material: blood, either unsorted or a sorted T cell fraction (not recorded which). The receptors here all came from a male donor with ankylosing spondylitis or in good health (not recorded which).

This clonotype came up a few times. The chain uses TRBV7-6 and TRBJ2-7; 8 positions match TRBD2. This CDR3 has 16 residues. V trimming: 4 bases; J trimming: 2 bases; junction bases outside the gene matches: 10. Germline V gene data show CDR1 as SGHVS and CDR2 as FNYEAQ. Written as DNA, the CDR3 is TGTGCCAGCAGCTCCCGGACTAGCCGCCCCCCCTACGAGCAGTACTTC. This gives the protein CASSSRTSRPPYEQYF.

In this sample, this clonotype turned up a few times. V gene TRBV7-3 combines with J gene TRBJ2-5; tentatively, D is TRBD1 (6 bases). This CDR3 contains 15 residues. V was trimmed by 4 bases and J by 5 bases, leaving 17 bases between them. Germline CDR1 is SGHTA and CDR2 is FQGTGA. The CDR3: CASSSTGQREETQYF. The CDR3 DNA is TGTGCCAGCAGCTCGACAGGACAGAGGGAGGAGACCCAGTACTTC.

This clonotype was seen repeatedly, ten times or more. The gene calls are TRBV3-1 and TRBJ2-5, with D maybe TRBD1 (5 bases). The CDR3 has 13 amino acids. From germline, CDR1 is LGHDT and CDR2 YNNKEL (reference sequence). Trimming shortened V by 0 bases and J by 9 bases, and 11 bases separated the two germline ends. The CDR3 DNA reads TGTGCCAGCAGCCAAGATACCCAAGGGGCCCAGTACTTC. Translating it yields CASSQDTQGAQYF.

This clonotype showed up just a few times. This chain joins TRBV7-2 and TRBJ1-6, with a weak D call TRBD1 (6 bases). The CDR3 has 16 residues. Germline assignment: CDR1 SGHTA and CDR2 FQGNSA. Trimming stripped 1 base from V and 5 bases from J, with 12 bases between. The CDR3 DNA is TGTGCCAGCAGCTTAGGGGGGGCCAGGGATAATTCACCCCTCCACTTT. Translated, it gives CASSLGGARDNSPLHF.

Many counts were recorded for this clonotype. The chain uses TRBV7-2 and TRBJ2-3, with 10 nucleotides matching TRBD1. The ends lost 3 bases at V and 2 bases at J; junction bases unmatched: 2. CDR3 length: 15 amino acids. CDR1 SGHTA and CDR2 FQGNSA come from the germline V gene. The CDR3: CASSFGTGDTDTQYF. For the CDR3, the DNA is TGTGCCAGCAGCTTTGGGACAGGGGACACAGATACGCAGTATTTT.

This clonotype appeared many times. The rearrangement joins TRBV5-1 to TRBJ2-7; D gene uncertain. V was clipped by 7 bases and J by 3 bases, with 20 bases between them. CDR1 and CDR2 (germline): SGHRS, YFSETQ. CDR3 size: 15 residues. The DNA of the CDR3 is TGCGCCAGCTCGAGCCCGGAGCGCGCAGGCTACGAGCAGTACTTC. This codes for CASSSPERAGYEQYF.